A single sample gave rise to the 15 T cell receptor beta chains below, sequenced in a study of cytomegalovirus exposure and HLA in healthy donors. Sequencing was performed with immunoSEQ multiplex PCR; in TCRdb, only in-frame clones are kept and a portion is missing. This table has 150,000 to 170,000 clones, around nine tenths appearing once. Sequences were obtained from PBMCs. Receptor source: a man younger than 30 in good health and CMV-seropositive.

The CDR3 DNA sequence: TGTGCCAGCAGCCCTCTAGCGGGGGGGGCAGATACGCAGTATTTT. Translating gives CASSPLAGGADTQYF. This chain uses TRBV7-9 with TRBJ2-3; 12 positions agree with TRBD2. Germline V gene sequence: CDR1 SEHNR, CDR2 FQNEAQ (reference sequence). V gave up 5 bases and J gave up 4 bases; unmatched junction bases: 4. The CDR3 length is 15 residues. Full variable domain (remainder filled in from reference TRBV7-9 and TRBJ2-3): DTGVSQNPRHKITKRGQNVTFRCDPISEHNRLYWYRQTLGQGPEFLTYFQNEAQLEKSRLLSDRFSAERPKGSFSTLEIQRTEQGDSAMYLCASSPLAGGADTQYFGPGTRLTVL.

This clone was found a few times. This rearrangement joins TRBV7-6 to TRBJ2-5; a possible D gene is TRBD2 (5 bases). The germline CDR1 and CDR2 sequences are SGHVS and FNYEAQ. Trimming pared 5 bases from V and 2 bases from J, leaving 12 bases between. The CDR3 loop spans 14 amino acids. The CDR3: CASSLSGGQETQYF. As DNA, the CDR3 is TGTGCCAGCAGCCTATCCGGCGGGCAAGAGACCCAGTACTTC.

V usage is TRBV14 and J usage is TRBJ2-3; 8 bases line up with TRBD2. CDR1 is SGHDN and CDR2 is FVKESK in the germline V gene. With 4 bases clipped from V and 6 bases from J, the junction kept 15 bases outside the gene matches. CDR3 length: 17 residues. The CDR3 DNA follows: TGTGCCAGCAGCCGACGACCCACTAGCGGACCTCGCGATACGCAGTATTTT. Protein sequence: CASSRRPTSGPRDTQYF.

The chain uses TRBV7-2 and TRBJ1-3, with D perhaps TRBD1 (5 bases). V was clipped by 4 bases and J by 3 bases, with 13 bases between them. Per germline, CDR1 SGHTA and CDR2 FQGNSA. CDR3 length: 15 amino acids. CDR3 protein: CASSYRGLGGNTIYF. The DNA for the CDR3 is TGTGCCAGCAGCTACCGGGGACTGGGTGGAAACACCATATATTTT.

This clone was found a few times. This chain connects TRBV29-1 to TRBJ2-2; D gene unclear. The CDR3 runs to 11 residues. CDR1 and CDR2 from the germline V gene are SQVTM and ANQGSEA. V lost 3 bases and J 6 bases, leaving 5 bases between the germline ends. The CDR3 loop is CSVDRAGELFF. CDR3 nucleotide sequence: TGCAGCGTTGATCGTGCCGGGGAGCTGTTTTTT.

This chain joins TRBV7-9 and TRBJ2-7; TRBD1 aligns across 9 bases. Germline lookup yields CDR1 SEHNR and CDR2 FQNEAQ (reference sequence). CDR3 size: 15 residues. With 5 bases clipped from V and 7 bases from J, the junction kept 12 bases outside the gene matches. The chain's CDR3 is CASSPRDRAEGEQYF. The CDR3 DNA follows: TGTGCCAGCAGCCCCCGGGACAGGGCCGAGGGAGAGCAGTACTTC. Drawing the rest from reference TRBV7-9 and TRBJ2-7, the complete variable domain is DTGVSQNPRHKITKRGQNVTFRCDPISEHNRLYWYRQTLGQGPEFLTYFQNEAQLEKSRLLSDRFSAERPKGSFSTLEIQRTEQGDSAMYLCASSPRDRAEGEQYFGPGTRLTVT.

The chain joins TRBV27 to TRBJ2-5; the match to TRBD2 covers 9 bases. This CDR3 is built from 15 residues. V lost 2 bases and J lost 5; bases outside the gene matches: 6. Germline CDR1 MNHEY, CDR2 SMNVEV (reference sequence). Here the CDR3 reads CASSLRVAGVETQYF. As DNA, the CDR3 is TGTGCCAGCAGTTTACGAGTAGCGGGAGTCGAGACCCAGTACTTC.

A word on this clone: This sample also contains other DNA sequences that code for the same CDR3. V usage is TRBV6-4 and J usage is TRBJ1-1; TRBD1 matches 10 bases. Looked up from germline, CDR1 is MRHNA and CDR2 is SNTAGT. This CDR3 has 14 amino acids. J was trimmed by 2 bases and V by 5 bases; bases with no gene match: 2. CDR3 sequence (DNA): TGTGCCAGCAGTCGGGACAGGGGTAACACTGAAGCTTTCTTT. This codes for CASSRDRGNTEAFF.

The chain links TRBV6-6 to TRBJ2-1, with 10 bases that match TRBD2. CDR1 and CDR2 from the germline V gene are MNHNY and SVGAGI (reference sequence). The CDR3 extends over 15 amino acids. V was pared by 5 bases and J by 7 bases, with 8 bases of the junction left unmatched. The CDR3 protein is CASSLAGEGKNEQFF. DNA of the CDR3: TGTGCCAGCAGTCTAGCGGGGGAGGGAAAAAATGAGCAGTTCTTC.

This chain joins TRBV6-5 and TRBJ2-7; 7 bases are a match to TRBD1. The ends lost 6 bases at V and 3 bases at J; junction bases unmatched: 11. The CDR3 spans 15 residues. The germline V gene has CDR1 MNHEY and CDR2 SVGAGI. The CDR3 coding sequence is TGTGCCAGCAGCCCCCTAGGGACAGCCGTCTACGAGCAGTACTTC. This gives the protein CASSPLGTAVYEQYF.

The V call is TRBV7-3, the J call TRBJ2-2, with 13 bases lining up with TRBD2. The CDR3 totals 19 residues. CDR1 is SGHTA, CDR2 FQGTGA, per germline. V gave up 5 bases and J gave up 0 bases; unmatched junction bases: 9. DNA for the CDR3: TGTGCCAGCAGCCTATTGCCGGGACTAGCGGGACCGAACACCGGGGAGCTGTTTTTT. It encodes CASSLLPGLAGPNTGELFF.

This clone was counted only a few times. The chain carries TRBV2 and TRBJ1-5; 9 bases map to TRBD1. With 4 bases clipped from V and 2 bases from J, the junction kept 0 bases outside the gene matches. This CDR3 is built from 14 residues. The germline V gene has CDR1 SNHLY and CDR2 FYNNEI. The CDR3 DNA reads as TGTGCCAGCAGTGGGGACAGGGGCAATCAGCCCCAGCATTTT. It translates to CASSGDRGNQPQHF.

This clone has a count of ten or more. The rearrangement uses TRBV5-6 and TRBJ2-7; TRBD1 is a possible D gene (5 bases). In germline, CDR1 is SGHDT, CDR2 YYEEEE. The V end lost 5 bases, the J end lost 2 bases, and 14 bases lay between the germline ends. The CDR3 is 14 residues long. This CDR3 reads CASSPSDNPYEQYF. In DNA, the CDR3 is TGTGCCAGCAGTCCCTCGGACAATCCCTACGAGCAGTACTTC.

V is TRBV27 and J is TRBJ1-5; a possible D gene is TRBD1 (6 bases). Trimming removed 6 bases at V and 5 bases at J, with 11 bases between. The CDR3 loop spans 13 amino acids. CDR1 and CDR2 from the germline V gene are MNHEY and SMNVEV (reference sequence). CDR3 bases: TGTGCCAGCAGCCTAGCAGGGGATCAGCCCCAGCATTTT. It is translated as CASSLAGDQPQHF.

Here the CDR3 reads CASRTGTSFDNEQFF. The CDR3 DNA reads TGTGCCAGCCGGACCGGGACTAGTTTCGACAATGAGCAGTTCTTC. The chain couples TRBV2 to TRBJ2-1; 8 bases fit TRBD2. The trim removed 8 bases at V and 5 bases at J, leaving 11 bases unmatched. The V gene's germline CDR1 is SNHLY and CDR2 FYNNEI. CDR3 length: 15 amino acids.